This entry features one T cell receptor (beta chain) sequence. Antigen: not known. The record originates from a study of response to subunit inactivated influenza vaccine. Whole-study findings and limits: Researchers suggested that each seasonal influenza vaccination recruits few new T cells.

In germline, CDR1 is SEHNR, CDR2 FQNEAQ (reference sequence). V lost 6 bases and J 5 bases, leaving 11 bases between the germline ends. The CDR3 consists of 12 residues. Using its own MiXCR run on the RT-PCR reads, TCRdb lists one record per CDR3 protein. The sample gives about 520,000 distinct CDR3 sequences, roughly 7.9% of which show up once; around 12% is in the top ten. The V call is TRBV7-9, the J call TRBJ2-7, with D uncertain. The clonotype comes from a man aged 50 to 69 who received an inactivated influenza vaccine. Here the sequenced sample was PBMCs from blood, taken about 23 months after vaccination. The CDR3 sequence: CASSPPAHEQYF. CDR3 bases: TGTGCCAGCAGTCCCCCGGCCCACGAGCAGTACTTC.